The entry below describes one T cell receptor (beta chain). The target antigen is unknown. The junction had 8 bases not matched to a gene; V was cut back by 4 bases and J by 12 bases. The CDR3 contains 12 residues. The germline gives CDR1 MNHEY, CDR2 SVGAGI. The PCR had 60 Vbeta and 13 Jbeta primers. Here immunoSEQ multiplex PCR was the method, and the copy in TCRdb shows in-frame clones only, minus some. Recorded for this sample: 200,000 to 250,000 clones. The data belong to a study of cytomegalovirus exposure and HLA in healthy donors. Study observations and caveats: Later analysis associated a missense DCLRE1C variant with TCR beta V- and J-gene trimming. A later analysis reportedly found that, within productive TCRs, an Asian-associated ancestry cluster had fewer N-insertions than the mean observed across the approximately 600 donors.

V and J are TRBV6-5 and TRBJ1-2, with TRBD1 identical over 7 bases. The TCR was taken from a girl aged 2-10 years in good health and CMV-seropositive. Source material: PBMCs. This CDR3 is CASSSTTGWNTF. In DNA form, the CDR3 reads TGTGCCAGCAGTTCCACGACAGGGTGGAACACCTTC.